The clone carrying this TCR beta chain was seen many times. The antigen is undetermined. The data are from a study of siplizumab effects on memory and regulatory T cells. Study-level results: Naive or memory phenotype was unassignable for roughly 75-97% of proliferating CD4+ or CD8+ clones.

Germline assignment: CDR1 SGHRS and CDR2 YFSETQ. V was cut by 1 base and J by 3 bases, with 10 bases left in between. The CDR3 runs to 14 residues. Clones were read by immunoSEQ multiplex PCR, and TCRdb kept only the in-frame ones, dropping some. In the table there are around 100,000 clones, around 93% of which are singletons. The sequence was obtained from a human donor in good health. The V and J genes are TRBV5-1 and TRBJ1-2, with D possibly being TRBD1 (5 bases). Sequences were obtained from non-Treg CD4+ T cells sorted from blood. DNA of the CDR3: TGCGCCAGCAGCTTGCAGGGACTTCACTATGGCTACACCTTC. It translates to CASSLQGLHYGYTF.